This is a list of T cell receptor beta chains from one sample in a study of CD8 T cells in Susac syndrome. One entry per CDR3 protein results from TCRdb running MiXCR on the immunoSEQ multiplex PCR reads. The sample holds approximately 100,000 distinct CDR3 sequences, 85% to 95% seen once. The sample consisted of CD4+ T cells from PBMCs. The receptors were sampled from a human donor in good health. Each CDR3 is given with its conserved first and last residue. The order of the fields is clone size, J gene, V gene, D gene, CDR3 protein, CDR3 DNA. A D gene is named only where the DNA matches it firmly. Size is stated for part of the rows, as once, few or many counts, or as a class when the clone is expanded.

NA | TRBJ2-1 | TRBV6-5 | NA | CASSYLSGGREQFF | TGTGCCAGCAGTTACCTAAGTGGCGGACGCGAGCAGTTCTTC
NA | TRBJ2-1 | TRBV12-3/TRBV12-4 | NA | CASRSLGGEQFF | TGTGCCAGCAGATCGTTGGGCGGGGAGCAGTTCTTC
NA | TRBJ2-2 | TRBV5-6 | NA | CASSLRGDTGELFF | TGTGCCAGCAGCTTGCGGGGCGACACCGGGGAGCTGTTTTTT
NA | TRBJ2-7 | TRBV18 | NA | CASFNSYEQYF | TGTGCCAGCTTCAACTCCTACGAGCAGTACTTC
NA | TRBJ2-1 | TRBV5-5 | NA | CASSVNPYNEQFF | TGTGCCAGCAGCGTTAACCCCTACAATGAGCAGTTCTTC
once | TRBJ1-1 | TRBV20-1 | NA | CSAPDNTEAFF | TGCAGTGCTCCCGACAACACTGAAGCTTTCTTT
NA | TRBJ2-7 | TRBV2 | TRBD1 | CASSLRSGTGGDEQYF | TGTGCCAGCAGCCTCCGATCGGGGACAGGGGGCGATGAGCAGTACTTC
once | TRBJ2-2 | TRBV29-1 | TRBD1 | CSVGQGSPGELFF | TGCAGCGTAGGACAGGGAAGTCCCGGGGAGCTGTTTTTT
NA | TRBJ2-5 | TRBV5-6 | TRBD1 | CASSRGTVYRETQYF | TGTGCCAGCAGCAGGGGGACAGTCTACCGGGAGACCCAGTACTTC
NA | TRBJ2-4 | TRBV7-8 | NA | CASSLKPAGGLDIQYF | TGTGCCAGCAGCTTAAAACCAGCCGGGGGCTTAGACATTCAGTACTTC
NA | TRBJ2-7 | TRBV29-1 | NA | CSVVSVEGRYEQYF | TGCAGCGTTGTATCAGTGGAAGGGCGCTACGAGCAGTACTTC
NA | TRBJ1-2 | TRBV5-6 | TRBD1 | CASSFGTGLHGYTF | TGTGCCAGCAGCTTCGGGACAGGGCTGCATGGCTACACCTTC
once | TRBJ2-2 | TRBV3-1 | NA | CASSRTSMGSGELFF | TGTGCCAGCAGCCGCACGTCGATGGGGTCCGGGGAGCTGTTTTTT
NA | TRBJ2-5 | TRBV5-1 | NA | CASSLDPQETQYF | TGCGCCAGCAGCTTGGACCCCCAAGAGACCCAGTACTTC
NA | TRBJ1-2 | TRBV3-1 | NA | CASSIVREGEPYGYTF | TGTGCCAGCAGCATAGTGAGGGAGGGAGAGCCGTATGGCTACACCTTC
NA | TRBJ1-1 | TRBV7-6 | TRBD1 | CASSLQGAKNTEAFF | TGTGCCAGCAGCTTACAGGGGGCGAAGAACACTGAAGCTTTCTTT
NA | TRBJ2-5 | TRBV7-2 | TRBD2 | CASSESSGRGETQYF | TGTGCCAGCAGCGAGTCTAGCGGGAGAGGAGAGACCCAGTACTTC
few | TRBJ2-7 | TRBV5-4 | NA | CASSSTGGVLGEQYF | TGTGCCAGCAGTTCAACCGGCGGAGTCCTGGGGGAGCAGTATTTC
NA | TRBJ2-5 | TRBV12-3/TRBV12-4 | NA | CASSGDEETQYF | TGTGCCAGCAGCGGGGACGAAGAGACCCAGTACTTC
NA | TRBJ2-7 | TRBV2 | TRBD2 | CASRTGTSGGFYEQYF | TGTGCCAGCAGGACCGGGACTAGCGGGGGGTTCTACGAGCAGTACTTC
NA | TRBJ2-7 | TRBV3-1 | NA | CASSHRGDGPYEQYF | TGTGCCAGCAGCCATAGAGGGGACGGCCCCTACGAGCAGTACTTC
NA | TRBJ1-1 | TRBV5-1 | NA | CASSLDVLGSAAEAFF | TGCGCCAGCAGCTTGGATGTTTTGGGTTCGGCGGCTGAAGCTTTCTTT
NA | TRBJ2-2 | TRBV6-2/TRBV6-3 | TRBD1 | CASSTDRGRWELFF | TGTGCCAGCAGTACGGACAGGGGGAGATGGGAGCTGTTTTTT
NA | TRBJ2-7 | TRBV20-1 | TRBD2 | CSAGPTSGRTLYEQYF | TGCAGTGCTGGGCCGACTAGCGGGAGGACCTTGTACGAGCAGTACTTC
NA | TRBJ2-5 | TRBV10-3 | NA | CAIRGELGTQYF | TGTGCCATCAGGGGCGAATTAGGGACCCAGTACTTC
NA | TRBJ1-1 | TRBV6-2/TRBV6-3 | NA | CASGSIRGNTEAFF | TGTGCCAGCGGTTCAATCCGGGGAAACACTGAAGCTTTCTTT
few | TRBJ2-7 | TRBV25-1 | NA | CASTEGSYEQYF | TGTGCCAGCACTGAGGGCTCCTACGAGCAGTACTTC
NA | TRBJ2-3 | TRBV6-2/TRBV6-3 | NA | CASTRPGATDTQYF | TGTGCCAGCACCCGGCCCGGGGCCACAGATACGCAGTATTTT
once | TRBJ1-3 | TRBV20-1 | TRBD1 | CSAPRLDRNRNTIYF | TGCAGTGCTCCGAGACTGGACAGGAATCGAAACACCATATATTTT
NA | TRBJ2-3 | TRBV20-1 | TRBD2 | CSARQSGSSTDTQYF | TGCAGTGCTAGACAGAGCGGGAGTAGCACAGATACGCAGTATTTT
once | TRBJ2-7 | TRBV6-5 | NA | CAVRILDEQYF | TGTGCTGTGCGGATCCTGGACGAGCAGTACTTC
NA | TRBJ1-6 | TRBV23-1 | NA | CASSRAGPLHF | TGCGCCAGCAGCCGGGCCGGACCCCTCCACTTT
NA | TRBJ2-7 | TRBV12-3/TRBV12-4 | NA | CASSGEFAQEQYF | TGTGCCAGCAGCGGGGAGTTCGCTCAGGAGCAGTACTTC
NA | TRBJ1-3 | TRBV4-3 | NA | CASSQSSQMTGLSGNTIYF | TGCGCCAGCAGCCAAAGTTCGCAAATGACAGGTCTCTCTGGAAACACCATATATTTT
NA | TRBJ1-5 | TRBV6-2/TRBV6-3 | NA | CASSYLNSNQPQHF | TGTGCCAGCAGTTACCTCAACAGCAATCAGCCCCAGCATTTT
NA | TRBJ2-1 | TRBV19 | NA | CASSIAGSLNEQFF | TGTGCCAGTAGTATAGCCGGGTCGTTGAATGAGCAGTTCTTC
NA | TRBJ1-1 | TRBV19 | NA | CAVGGTEAFF | TGTGCCGTGGGGGGTACTGAAGCTTTCTTT
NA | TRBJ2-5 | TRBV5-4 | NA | CASSPAEEETQYF | TGTGCCAGCAGCCCGGCGGAAGAAGAGACCCAGTACTTC